This T cell receptor (beta chain) derives from a study of beta chain features in type 1 diabetes. Study-level findings and limits: In cDNA sequencing, cells with high TCR expression could be over-represented. Compared with healthy donors, patients appeared to share more similar naive, central memory and regulatory TCRB repertoires. Diminished insertions and augmented deletions at VDJ junctions characterized type 1 diabetes patients.

Each of the CD4+ naive, central memory, regulatory and stem cell-like memory populations was sorted via CD45RO/CCR7/CD25/CD127/CD95/CD27. Sequencing targeted expressed TCRB transcripts, as all isolated RNA had been reverse transcribed. Profiled with immunoSEQ multiplex PCR; TCRdb holds only in-frame clones, not every one. The repertoire holds 620,000 or so clones, with around 16% as singletons. This clone was counted a few times. Its antigen is unidentified. This specimen includes other DNA sequences encoding the same CDR3. Germline CDR1 SGHRS, CDR2 YFSETQ. The CDR3 consists of 14 residues. The germline V and J ends were trimmed by 3 bases and 1 base, with 11 bases remaining between them.

The V gene is TRBV5-1, the J gene TRBJ2-7, with no clear D. The clonotype originates from a man aged 18 to 30 in good health. Sequencing was carried out using naive CD4+ T cells from blood. The CDR3: CASSSDRASYEQYF. The CDR3 DNA reads TGCGCCAGCAGCTCAGATCGGGCATCCTACGAGCAGTACTTC.